What follows describes a single T cell receptor beta chain. This sample was taken from a study of blood T cell repertoires in COVID-19. Using immunoSEQ multiplex PCR, the repertoire was profiled, and TCRdb retains in-frame clones only, with some absent. The sample holds 100,000 to 110,000 clones, 70% to 90% seen once. CDR1 SNHLY and CDR2 FYNNEI come from the germline V gene. CDR3 length: 13 amino acids. V was shortened by 4 bases and J by 3 bases, with 9 bases between the two germline ends. The TCR sequence derives from a human donor in a cohort sampled during active COVID-19. The J gene is TRBJ1-1, the V gene TRBV2, with a weak D call TRBD1 (5 bases). Sequencing used peripheral blood. CDR3: CASSGIRDTEAFF. The CDR3 nucleotides read TGTGCCAGCAGTGGCATCAGGGACACTGAAGCTTTCTTT.